This T cell receptor (beta chain) was identified during a study of blood T cell repertoires in COVID-19. About the research overall: Some COVID-19 samples were acute and others convalescent; all came from the United States, Italy and Spain. From T cells, B-cell-depleted T cells, or PBMCs came the material, which was cDNA or gDNA.

In the authors' workflow: By means of reference gene primer amplification, nucleated cell counts were estimated. Only in-frame clones appear in the TCRdb table, and some are missing; sequencing was by immunoSEQ multiplex PCR. That table gives V, J and clone size, and the DNA gave D and trimming. This table has about 200,000 clones, around 84% appearing once. With V trimmed by 7 bases and J by 3 bases, 11 bases remained unmatched. The CDR3 runs 15 residues. Germline assignment: CDR1 WSHSY and CDR2 SAAADI. The specimen was peripheral blood. The chain combines TRBV10-2 with TRBJ2-7; 8 positions match TRBD1. This receptor was obtained from a human donor in a cohort sampled during active COVID-19. The CDR3 DNA reads as TGCGCCAGCACGTACATCGGGACAGGCCTCTACGAGCAGTACTTC. Its translation: CASTYIGTGLYEQYF.